The sequence of this TCR beta chain was determined in a study of human T cells and chemical hapten exposure (dated by TCRdb to the early 2020s). Context from the whole study: For sensitization, 2% DPC in acetone was applied to a 2 cm by 2 cm area of upper inner arm skin. Libraries were pooled for sequencing, and per-sample TCR yields varied mainly because of small differences in library volumes within the pool. Most of the patients in the cohort were female, and the cohort covered alopecia areata with under or over 50% scalp involvement, alopecia totalis and alopecia universalis. Blood samples were taken from patients before sensitization (week 0) and at 2, 6 and about 24 weeks after DPC sensitization. Throughout the roughly 23-week study period, patients were also given weekly therapeutic DPC doses on the scalp. This study followed changes in the peripheral blood TCR repertoire in vivo during primary and secondary sensitization of alopecia patients to the hapten diphenylcyclopropenone (DPC). Patch testing on the upper back used Finn chambers containing 0.01% DPC, with scoring done after 6 days according to International Contact Dermatitis Research Group standards. Nearly 30 alopecia patients gave blood for TCR sequencing at one to four time points (pre-sensitization, 2, 6 and 24 weeks).

The sample's time point label, in plain terms: patch test 1, 2 weeks after DPC sensitization. This specimen's treatment or condition label, interpreted: therapeutic diphenylcyclopropenone sensitization with weekly scalp DPC. Blood at each patch-test visit was drawn before the patch test was applied. Eligible patients were aged 18 to 70, diagnosed with alopecia, deemed suitable for DPC therapy, and excluded if pregnant. Total RNA was extracted from unfractionated whole blood collected in Tempus Blood RNA tubes. Paper-wide results and their limitations: Because all patients had alopecia, a presumed autoimmune disease, the immune response of the patients might differ from that of healthy individuals. Significantly more large CDR3 similarity clusters were formed by expanded TCRs than by pre-sensitization or healthy control sets, consistent with antigen-driven responses. DPC sensitization did not change the number of TCRs with a frequency above 1 in 1000, and there was no evidence of changes in global repertoire structure. The number of PT1 expanded TCRs positively correlated with patch test score, significant at thresholds 8, 16 and 32 but not 4. Repeated subsampling changed both the strength of the expansion versus patch-test correlation and the threshold at which the correlation became significant.

Worth noting for this clonotype: Its antigen specificity is not known. There are no base qualities to consult, and no much larger clone falls within one base.

Library construction relied on RACE. TCRdb lists the instrument as NextSeq 500. Library preparation attached unique molecular identifiers to individual cDNA molecules for quantitative, reproducible TCR counting. Both TCR alpha and TCR beta chains were sequenced from each blood RNA sample. Concerning the study's data processing: The median number of TCRs per sample was around 100,000, ranging from about 20,000 to 690,600. V, J and CDR3 annotation of the TCR reads was carried out using the Decombinator software suite. For PS versus PT1 abundance plots, all samples were subsampled to the same number of TCRs (28,000). Expanded TCRs were defined as absent before sensitization and observed at least eight times at the 2-week time point. The public sequencing data were trimmed at Q25 with fastp and processed into clonotypes with MiXCR by TCRdb, which kept only in-frame beta chains. Every CDR3 protein is listed once, alongside the most common genes and DNA of its rows. The V and J calls and clone size are TCRdb's, not the authors'. In all, the sample holds roughly 86,000 distinct CDR3 sequences, and 8% to 11% of those were seen once. Jointly, the top ten make up about 2% of the sample.

The cysteine opens and the phenylalanine closes a CDR3 of 15 amino acids. Only CDR3 DNA remains: 45 bases, in frame from the first base. According to the germline V gene, CDR1 reads MGHRA and CDR2 reads YSYEKL. V and J lose 4 bases and 3 bases, and a span of 13 bases separates them. This TCR was recovered from a middle-aged man with alopecia areata. Some clones in this sample may be carry-over from other donors' samples. Here the chain combines TRBV4-1 and TRBJ1-5; the D gene lacks a confident call. The specimen comprised whole blood, sampled in connection with sensitization to the hapten diphenylcyclopropenone (DPC). The nucleotides read TGCGCCAGCAGCCCCCCAGTGGGATCCAATCAGCCCCAGCATTTT. This gives the protein CASSPPVGSNQPQHF.